This T cell receptor (beta chain) was observed in a study of blood T cell repertoires in COVID-19 (dated by TCRdb to 2018 to 2021). Concerning the study at large: Samples covering the acute and convalescent phases of COVID-19 were provided by collaborators in the United States, Italy and Spain. HLA class I and class II types, where available, came from metadata supplied by the sample provider rather than from assay-based typing. The prospective study material was composed of cDNA or gDNA derived from T cells, B-cell-depleted T cells, or PBMCs. Subjects who had been exposed to COVID-19, were actively infected with it, or had recovered from it provided the deeply sampled blood TCRbeta repertoires that made up the dataset. Samples were obtained from the ongoing ImmuneRACE study (first 160 participants) and from over 1,000 subjects provided by 6 global collaborators. The repertoires were released in a freely available public database intended as a resource for research on the immune response to SARS-CoV-2. A de-identified subject ID, COVID-19 status, age in years and sex were almost always included in the sample metadata. Study-wide findings and limitations: Clinical and demographic metadata were provided uncurated, with the amount varying by source and participant.

The collaborating institutions used their own protocols to collect whole blood in K2EDTA tubes. For TCRbeta analysis, collaborators shipped samples as frozen whole blood, isolated PBMCs, or DNA extracted from either of those sample types. TCRbeta CDR3 regions were amplified from genomic DNA using the immunoSEQ Assay, a bias-controlled multiplex PCR. For the original study's pipeline: Nucleated cell counts per sample were estimated from amplification of reference gene primers within the assay. To quantify the absolute abundance of each unique TCRbeta CDR3 rearrangement, sequence reads were collapsed and filtered. For each sample, productive Simpson clonality was calculated by taking the square root of Simpson's diversity index across productive rearrangements. The table comes from immuneACCESS by way of TCRdb, which keeps in-frame sequences with V and J called. Part of the clones is missing from these tables; in studies checked, under half for an unresolved V gene and the rest for unknown reasons. D and trimming were read from the DNA, whereas the V and J calls and clone size are those reported in that table. This sample holds around 170,000 clones; about 86% were observed only once. The ten largest make up under 15% of the sample.

In this sample, this clone turned up a few times. There is no known antigen for this receptor. There are no base qualities to consult, and no much larger clone falls within one base. The germline V gene gives CDR1 as MNHEY and CDR2 as SVGAGI. From its cysteine to its phenylalanine, the CDR3 spans 14 amino acids. Here the CDR3 DNA is all that survives: 42 bases in frame from base 1. Between the V and J ends, shortened by 7 bases and 3 bases respectively, the junction contains 16 bases. The chain links TRBV6-5 with TRBJ2-7, with a weak D call of TRBD2 (5 bases match). Sequenced material: peripheral blood. This clonotype was sampled from a man aged 25 to 40 with active or convalescent COVID-19. The bases read TGTGCCAGCACCCCGCGGGCGGATGGCTACGAGCAGTACTTC. This encodes CASTPRADGYEQYF.